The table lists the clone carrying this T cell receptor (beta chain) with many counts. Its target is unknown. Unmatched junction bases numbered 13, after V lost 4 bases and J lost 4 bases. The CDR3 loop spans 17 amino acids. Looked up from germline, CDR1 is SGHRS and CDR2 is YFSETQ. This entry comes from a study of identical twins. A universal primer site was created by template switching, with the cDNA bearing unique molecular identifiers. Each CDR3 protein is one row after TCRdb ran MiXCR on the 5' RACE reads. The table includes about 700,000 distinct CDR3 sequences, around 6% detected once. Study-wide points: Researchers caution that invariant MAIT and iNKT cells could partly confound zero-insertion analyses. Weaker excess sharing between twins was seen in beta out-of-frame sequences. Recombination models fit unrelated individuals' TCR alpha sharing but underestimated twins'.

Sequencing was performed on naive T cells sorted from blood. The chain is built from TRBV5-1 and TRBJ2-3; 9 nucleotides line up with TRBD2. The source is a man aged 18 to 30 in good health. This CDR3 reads CASSGLFLAGAADTQYF. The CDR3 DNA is TGCGCCAGCAGCGGTCTTTTTTTAGCGGGAGCGGCAGATACGCAGTATTTT.